Shown below are 27 T cell receptor beta chains from a single sample sequenced in a study of early T cells in non-severe SARS-CoV-2 infection. TCRdb redid the calling of the 5' RACE reads with MiXCR, one entry per CDR3 protein. The profile shows tens of thousands of distinct CDR3 sequences, 8.5% to 10% of them singletons. The sample taken for sequencing was whole blood. The receptors were gathered from an adult who was a healthcare worker with PCR-confirmed SARS-CoV-2 infection or an uninfected control (not recorded which).

This clonotype was counted many times. DNA of the CDR3: TGTGCCAGCAGCGAACAGGGAAACACCATATATTTT. Translated, it gives CASSEQGNTIYF. This rearrangement joins TRBV7-2 to TRBJ1-3; no clear D. The CDR3 is 12 amino acids. With 5 bases removed from V and 4 bases from J, the gap between germline ends came to 6 bases. Germline V gives CDR1 SGHTA, CDR2 FQGNSA.

This clonotype was observed at least ten times. The CDR3 region has the DNA TGTGCCAGCAGCGGAGGAACAGCTTATAATTCACCCCTCCACTTT. This encodes CASSGGTAYNSPLHF. This chain uses TRBV7-2 with TRBJ1-6, with unresolved D. CDR3 length equals 15 residues. Trimming cost V 5 bases and J 4 bases, with 12 bases left between them. Germline V gene data show CDR1 as SGHTA and CDR2 as FQGNSA.

The chain employs TRBV7-9 and TRBJ2-2; D is possibly TRBD1 or TRBD2 (5 bases each). The length of the CDR3 is 15 residues. V lost 8 bases and J 3 bases, leaving 16 bases between the germline ends. CDR1 and CDR2 (germline): SEHNR, FQNEAQ (reference sequence). The CDR3 DNA is TGTGCCAGCCGACTTGGGACGGACTACACCGGGGAGCTGTTTTTT. Amino acid sequence: CASRLGTDYTGELFF.

This clonotype has a handful of counts. The rearrangement links TRBV29-1 to TRBJ1-2; 7 bases fit TRBD1. This CDR3 spans 14 amino acids. Germline assignment: CDR1 SQVTM and CDR2 ANQGSEA. J lost 4 bases, V lost 6 bases, and 11 bases had no gene match. Here the CDR3 reads CSVRDSLGPYGYTF. The DNA of the CDR3 is TGCAGCGTGAGGGACAGCTTGGGCCCCTATGGCTACACCTTC.

This chain uses TRBV13 with TRBJ2-6; D perhaps matches TRBD2 (6 bases). Deletions cut 5 bases from V and 0 bases from J, with 14 bases between. The CDR3 totals 17 residues. CDR1 and CDR2 (germline): PRHDT, FYEKMQ (reference sequence). In DNA, the CDR3 is TGTGCCAGCAGCCCCCAGGGCGGGGACTCTGGGGCCAACGTCCTGACTTTC. As protein: CASSPQGGDSGANVLTF.

With regard to this clonotype: A much larger clone differs by one base, so this may be a read error. The CDR3 is CASSPGTSGGTWHPSTDTQYF. The DNA of the CDR3 is TGCGCCAGCAGCCCTGGAACTAGCGGGGGCACCTGGCACCCTAGCACAGATACGCAGTATTTT. V usage is TRBV4-3 and J usage is TRBJ2-3, with 11 bases matching TRBD2. The germline V gene encodes CDR1 LGHNA and CDR2 YSLEER. The junction had 18 bases not matched to a gene; V was cut back by 4 bases and J by 0 bases. This CDR3 has 21 residues.

The chain has TRBV19 and TRBJ2-5; D not certain. Per germline, CDR1 LNHDA and CDR2 SQIVND (reference sequence). CDR3 length: 13 amino acids. The V end lost 1 base, the J end lost 1 base, and 4 bases lay between the germline ends. CDR3 nucleotides: TGTGCCAGTAGTATAGGGGTCCAAGAGACCCAGTACTTC. Translation gives CASSIGVQETQYF. Filled out from reference TRBV19 and TRBJ2-5, the complete variable domain reads DGGITQSPKYLFRKEGQNVTLSCEQNLNHDAMYWYRQDPGQGLRLIYYSQIVNDFQKGDIAEGYSVSREKKESFPLTVTSAQKNPTAFYLCASSIGVQETQYFGPGTRLLVL.

This clonotype has at least ten counts. The CDR3 nucleotides read TGTGCCAGCAGCTTAGTCTCGCGGGGGGCCTCCTACGAGCAGTACTTC. It specifies CASSLVSRGASYEQYF. V and J are TRBV7-2 and TRBJ2-7, with 8 bases identical to TRBD2. Per germline, CDR1 SGHTA and CDR2 FQGNSA. With 1 base clipped from V and 0 bases from J, the junction kept 5 bases outside the gene matches. CDR3 length: 16 residues.

The table lists this clonotype with many counts. The genes are TRBV5-1 and TRBJ2-3; 15 bases fit TRBD2. Per the germline V gene, CDR1 is SGHRS and CDR2 is YFSETQ. The junction had 4 bases not matched to a gene; V was cut back by 4 bases and J by 4 bases. The CDR3 has 16 amino acids. The CDR3 reads CASSPGLAGGPDTQYF. CDR3 sequence (DNA): TGCGCCAGCAGCCCAGGACTAGCGGGGGGGCCAGATACGCAGTATTTT.

This clonotype was seen repeatedly, ten times or more. The chain couples TRBV29-1 to TRBJ1-1; TRBD1 might be the D (5 bases). Germline V gene sequence: CDR1 SQVTM, CDR2 ANQGSEA. V lost 7 bases to trimming and J lost 2 bases, with 20 bases between them. CDR3 length equals 15 residues. The CDR3 DNA is TGCAGCGGTGAGAGGGGAAGCGTTCTAAACACTGAAGCTTTCTTT. It specifies CSGERGSVLNTEAFF.

V is TRBV20-1 and J is TRBJ1-3; D is perhaps TRBD1 (5 bases). Germline V gene data show CDR1 as DFQATT and CDR2 as SNEGSKA (reference sequence). This CDR3 is 15 amino acids long. V was pared by 3 bases and J by 2 bases, with 14 bases between. DNA of the CDR3: TGCAGTGCTAGGCGGGGCGGCGATGCTGGAAACACCATATATTTT. Amino acid sequence: CSARRGGDAGNTIYF.

Many counts were recorded for this clonotype. The chain is built from TRBV4-1 and TRBJ1-5, with 10 bases matching TRBD1. The J segment lost 6 bases and the V segment lost 6 bases, leaving 5 bases of the junction unmatched. Germline values: CDR1 MGHRA, CDR2 YSYEKL. The CDR3 has 14 residues. CDR3 protein: CASRRQGAGQPQHF. For the CDR3, the DNA is TGCGCCAGCAGGAGACAGGGGGCTGGTCAGCCCCAGCATTTT.

This clonotype has a count of ten or more. The gene calls are TRBV30 and TRBJ2-7; D perhaps matches TRBD2 (6 bases). Germline CDR1 is GTSNPN and CDR2 is SVGIG (reference sequence). This CDR3 has 17 amino acids. Trimming cost V 0 bases and J 3 bases, with 21 bases left between them. The chain's CDR3 is CAWSVVRTTFLNYEQYF. The DNA for the CDR3 is TGTGCCTGGAGTGTCGTAAGGACTACTTTCCTAAACTACGAGCAGTACTTC.

In this sample, this clonotype turned up many times. The V gene is TRBV3-1, the J gene TRBJ1-6; D ambiguous. Germline CDR1 and CDR2: LGHDT and YNNKEL (reference sequence). This CDR3 comprises 18 residues. The ends were cut back, 2 bases at V and 0 bases at J, with 14 bases in the middle. DNA for the CDR3: TGTGCCAGCAGCCAATTACCCCCACAGAGCTCCTATAATTCACCCCTCCACTTT. This sequence encodes CASSQLPPQSSYNSPLHF. The entire variable domain, with the rest obtained from reference TRBV3-1 and TRBJ1-6, is as follows: DTAVSQTPKYLVTQMGNDKSIKCEQNLGHDTMYWYKQDSKKFLKIMFSYNNKELIINETVPNRFSPKSPDKAHLNLHINSLELGDSAVYFCASSQLPPQSSYNSPLHFGNGTRLTVT.

This clonotype was observed many times. The V and J genes are TRBV9 and TRBJ2-3; the D call may be TRBD1 or TRBD2 (5 bases each). The CDR3 is made up of 18 amino acids. Germline-derived CDR1 and CDR2 are SGDLS and YYNGEE. V was cut by 0 bases and J by 0 bases, with 17 bases left in between. This CDR3 is CASSVDQPGPSSTDTQYF. CDR3 DNA sequence: TGTGCCAGCAGCGTAGACCAACCGGGACCATCCAGCACAGATACGCAGTATTTT.

The table lists this clonotype with many counts. The chain employs TRBV6-5 and TRBJ2-3, with 10 bases matching TRBD2. Per the germline V gene, CDR1 is MNHEY and CDR2 is SVGAGI. The CDR3 length is 14 residues. V dropped 6 bases and J dropped 3; count of bases not matched to a gene: 3. CDR3 in DNA: TGTGCCAGCAGCGAGACTAGCGGGACAGATACGCAGTATTTT. Translated: CASSETSGTDTQYF.

At least ten counts were recorded for this clonotype. The chain couples TRBV20-1 to TRBJ1-1; the D gene is possibly TRBD1 (5 bases). V was clipped by 3 bases and J by 4 bases, with 12 bases between them. This CDR3 is built from 13 residues. Germline V CDR1 and CDR2: DFQATT, SNEGSKA (reference sequence). As DNA, the CDR3 is TGCAGTGCTAGGGTATCAGGGAGCACTGAAGCTTTCTTT. The encoded protein is CSARVSGSTEAFF.

This clonotype appeared many times. The V call is TRBV7-8, the J call TRBJ1-6; tentative D call: TRBD1 (6 bases). V was trimmed by 3 bases and J by 10 bases, leaving 10 bases between them. Germline CDR1 SGHVS, CDR2 FQNEAQ. CDR3 length equals 13 residues. This chain's CDR3 is CASSFPGGSPLHF. Here the CDR3 DNA reads TGTGCCAGCAGCTTCCCCGGGGGCTCACCCCTCCACTTT.

Ten or more counts support this clonotype. The V and J genes are TRBV7-2 and TRBJ2-7, with D uncertain. The germline V gene encodes CDR1 SGHTA and CDR2 FQGNSA. V was clipped by 4 bases and J by 3 bases, with 4 bases between them. The CDR3 consists of 11 residues. CDR3 coding DNA: TGTGCCAGCAGCTCTCTCTACGAGCAGTACTTC. This gives the protein CASSSLYEQYF.

This clonotype was counted ten times or more. The rearrangement joins TRBV11-2 to TRBJ2-7; 7 bases line up with TRBD1. This CDR3 comprises 15 residues. Per germline, CDR1 SGHAT and CDR2 FQNNGV. With V trimmed by 5 bases and J by 3 bases, 10 bases remained unmatched. In DNA form, the CDR3 reads TGTGCCAGCAGCCACAGGGGATCTCAAATCTACGAGCAGTACTTC. Amino acid sequence: CASSHRGSQIYEQYF.

This chain connects TRBV7-9 to TRBJ2-2; 7 bases map to TRBD2. V lost 8 bases to trimming and J lost 7 bases; unmatched junction nucleotides: 13. The CDR3 has 15 amino acids. Germline V gene sequence: CDR1 SEHNR, CDR2 FQNEAQ (reference sequence). CDR3 region: CASPAGDYRGGELFF. The CDR3 region has the DNA TGTGCCAGCCCGGCCGGGGACTACCGTGGCGGGGAGCTGTTTTTT.

The sample holds many counts of this clonotype. The rearrangement links TRBV7-9 to TRBJ1-4; D not certain. The CDR3 spans 15 residues. Per germline, CDR1 SEHNR and CDR2 FQNEAQ (reference sequence). Trimming stripped 2 bases from V and 0 bases from J, with 7 bases between. The CDR3 nucleotides are TGTGCCAGCAGCTTAATCCCAGCAACTAATGAAAAACTGTTTTTT. This gives the protein CASSLIPATNEKLFF.

This clonotype was counted many times. The chain recombines TRBV12-3 or TRBV12-4 with TRBJ1-6; D is possibly TRBD1 (5 bases). Trimming stripped 6 bases from V and 8 bases from J, with 11 bases between. This CDR3 is built from 13 residues. The CDR3: CASSPGGYSPLHF. As DNA, the CDR3 is TGTGCCAGCAGCCCCGGGGGTTATTCACCCCTCCACTTT.

The rearrangement joins TRBV12-3 or TRBV12-4 to TRBJ2-7; D is perhaps TRBD2 (5 bases). The CDR3 covers 13 residues. Trimming cost V 5 bases and J 5 bases, with 13 bases left between them. The CDR3 DNA reads as TGTGCCAGCAGTCTGGGCGGAGGCGACGAGCAGTACTTC. Encoded protein: CASSLGGGDEQYF.

The chain uses TRBV13 and TRBJ2-7; D gene ambiguous. V lost 5 bases, J lost 3 bases, and 14 bases lay in between. CDR1 is PRHDT, CDR2 FYEKMQ, per germline (reference sequence). The CDR3 spans 14 residues. CDR3 amino acids: CASSPRVGGYEQYF. DNA for the CDR3: TGTGCCAGCAGCCCAAGGGTCGGCGGCTACGAGCAGTACTTC.

The chain is built from TRBV20-1 and TRBJ1-2, with D tentatively TRBD1 (5 bases). The CDR3 is made up of 12 amino acids. V shed 3 bases and J shed 8 bases, with 13 bases lying between them. Germline-derived CDR1 and CDR2 are DFQATT and SNEGSKA (reference sequence). The CDR3 coding sequence is TGCAGTGCTAGGGGGGACTTGGAAGGCTACACCTTC. It is translated as CSARGDLEGYTF.

At least ten counts were recorded for this clonotype. The gene calls are TRBV5-1 and TRBJ1-5; no clear D gene. Trimming cost V 1 base and J 7 bases, with 9 bases left between them. Looked up from germline, CDR1 is SGHRS and CDR2 is YFSETQ. The CDR3 totals 13 residues. CDR3 amino acids: CASSLTAGQPQHF. DNA of the CDR3: TGCGCCAGCAGCTTGACGGCGGGACAGCCCCAGCATTTT.